The rows below give T cell receptor beta chains drawn from one sample of a study of cytomegalovirus exposure and HLA in healthy donors. Profiled with immunoSEQ multiplex PCR; TCRdb holds only in-frame clones, not every one. The data show approximately 80,000 clones, with around 80% seen just once and approximately 2.7% held by the top ten. Source material: PBMCs. The origin of the receptors is a male donor in good health and CMV-seropositive. CDR3s include the opening cysteine and the closing phenylalanine or tryptophan. The D gene is left open where the match is weak. Clone sizes are given selectively: once, few, many, or a class where the clone is expanded.

j_call: TRBJ1-1; d_call: TRBD1; v_call: TRBV7-9; clone_size: .; cdr3_nt: TGTGCCAGCAGCCCTTGGACAGGGACAGCTTTCTTT; cdr3_aa: CASSPWTGTAFF
j_call: TRBJ1-2; d_call: .; v_call: TRBV6-5; clone_size: few; cdr3_nt: TGTGCCAGCAGTTACTCGTGGGCAGGGGATGGCTACACCTTC; cdr3_aa: CASSYSWAGDGYTF
j_call: TRBJ1-3; d_call: TRBD1; v_call: TRBV5-4; clone_size: .; cdr3_nt: TGTGCCAGCAGCTACACGGACAGGAGCTCTGGAAACACCATATATTTT; cdr3_aa: CASSYTDRSSGNTIYF
j_call: TRBJ1-5; d_call: .; v_call: TRBV6-5; clone_size: few; cdr3_nt: TGTGCCAGCAGTTACAGGGGTAGCAATCAGCCCCAGCATTTT; cdr3_aa: CASSYRGSNQPQHF
j_call: TRBJ2-2; d_call: .; v_call: TRBV5-1; clone_size: .; cdr3_nt: TGCGCCAGCAGCACTACCGGGACACCCGGGGAGCTGTTTTTT; cdr3_aa: CASSTTGTPGELFF
j_call: TRBJ2-1; d_call: TRBD2; v_call: TRBV9; clone_size: .; cdr3_nt: TGTGCCAGCAGCGTAGCCCCGGGAGGAGTCTACAATGAGCAGTTCTTC; cdr3_aa: CASSVAPGGVYNEQFF
j_call: TRBJ2-7; d_call: TRBD2; v_call: TRBV5-5; clone_size: .; cdr3_nt: TGTGCCAGCAGGGTAGCGGGAGCGTTCGAGCAGTACTTC; cdr3_aa: CASRVAGAFEQYF
j_call: TRBJ2-3; d_call: TRBD2; v_call: TRBV5-1; clone_size: few; cdr3_nt: TGCGCCAGCAGCTTGCTAACAGGGACTAGCGCCACAGATACGCAGTATTTT; cdr3_aa: CASSLLTGTSATDTQYF
j_call: TRBJ2-7; d_call: .; v_call: TRBV5-6; clone_size: .; cdr3_nt: TGTGCCAGCAGCTTGGGATTCCTCTACGGGCAGTACTTC; cdr3_aa: CASSLGFLYGQYF
j_call: TRBJ2-7; d_call: .; v_call: TRBV28; clone_size: .; cdr3_nt: TGTGCCTGCGGCCAGCCTAGATACGAGCAGTACTTC; cdr3_aa: CACGQPRYEQYF
j_call: TRBJ1-2; d_call: TRBD1; v_call: TRBV6-1; clone_size: .; cdr3_nt: TGTGCCAGCAGCCGGGACAGAGACTATGGCTACACCTTC; cdr3_aa: CASSRDRDYGYTF
j_call: TRBJ2-1; d_call: TRBD1; v_call: TRBV7-9; clone_size: few; cdr3_nt: TGTGCCACGAAGGACAGGGCTTACAATGAGCAGTTCTTC; cdr3_aa: CATKDRAYNEQFF
j_call: TRBJ2-7; d_call: TRBD2; v_call: TRBV15; clone_size: .; cdr3_nt: TGTGCCACCAGCAGCGGGGGGATAACCTACGAGCAGTACTTC; cdr3_aa: CATSSGGITYEQYF
j_call: TRBJ2-7; d_call: .; v_call: TRBV30; clone_size: .; cdr3_nt: TGTGCCTGGAGCCTCGCGGCAGGGAAACAGTACTTC; cdr3_aa: CAWSLAAGKQYF
j_call: TRBJ2-2; d_call: TRBD1; v_call: TRBV19; clone_size: .; cdr3_nt: TGTGCCAGTAGTACCCAGGGACAGGCCGGGGAGCTGTTTTTT; cdr3_aa: CASSTQGQAGELFF
j_call: TRBJ1-3; d_call: .; v_call: TRBV4-3; clone_size: once; cdr3_nt: TGCGCCAGCAGCCAAGTCAGGGGAAACACCATATATTTT; cdr3_aa: CASSQVRGNTIYF
j_call: TRBJ2-6; d_call: TRBD1; v_call: TRBV7-9; clone_size: few; cdr3_nt: TGTGCCAGCAGCTTAGATGGCAGGGGGATAACTGGGGCCAACGTCCTGACTTTC; cdr3_aa: CASSLDGRGITGANVLTF
j_call: TRBJ2-2; d_call: .; v_call: TRBV28; clone_size: .; cdr3_nt: TGTGCCAGCAGTTTCCTGGACAGAAACACCGGGGAGCTGTTTTTT; cdr3_aa: CASSFLDRNTGELFF
j_call: TRBJ2-5; d_call: TRBD2; v_call: TRBV7-9; clone_size: .; cdr3_nt: TGTGCCAGCAGCCCATCGGGGCAGCGGGAGGGAGAGACCCAGTACTTC; cdr3_aa: CASSPSGQREGETQYF
j_call: TRBJ2-7; d_call: .; v_call: TRBV5-1; clone_size: .; cdr3_nt: TGCGCCAGCAGCCTGGACAAATACGAGCAGTACTTC; cdr3_aa: CASSLDKYEQYF
j_call: TRBJ2-3; d_call: .; v_call: TRBV2; clone_size: .; cdr3_nt: TGTGCCAGCAGCGAGGACAGTGGAGAGCAGTATTTT; cdr3_aa: CASSEDSGEQYF
j_call: TRBJ2-5; d_call: TRBD2; v_call: TRBV27; clone_size: .; cdr3_nt: TGTGCCAGCAGTAAGCGCGGGAGCCGCCAAGAGACCCAGTACTTC; cdr3_aa: CASSKRGSRQETQYF
j_call: TRBJ2-1; d_call: TRBD2; v_call: TRBV10-3; clone_size: once; cdr3_nt: TGTGCCATCAGTGGGTTCGTTAGCGGGATCCGGAGCTCCTACAATGAGCAGTTCTTC; cdr3_aa: CAISGFVSGIRSSYNEQFF
j_call: TRBJ2-1; d_call: TRBD2; v_call: TRBV6-4; clone_size: .; cdr3_nt: TGTGCCAGCAGTGACACGGGACTAGCGGATAACAATGAGCAGTTCTTC; cdr3_aa: CASSDTGLADNNEQFF
j_call: TRBJ2-7; d_call: .; v_call: TRBV9; clone_size: .; cdr3_nt: TGTGCCAGCAGCGTAGCCCCTTCGGGTGGCGAGCAGTACTTC; cdr3_aa: CASSVAPSGGEQYF
j_call: TRBJ2-3; d_call: TRBD1; v_call: TRBV7-9; clone_size: few; cdr3_nt: TGTGCCAGCAGCGCGGGACAGGGGGACACAGATACGCAGTATTTT; cdr3_aa: CASSAGQGDTDTQYF
j_call: TRBJ2-5; d_call: TRBD1; v_call: TRBV6-5; clone_size: .; cdr3_nt: TGTGCCAGCAGCCCGCCTGGGACAGGGGGCCTTTATTACTTC; cdr3_aa: CASSPPGTGGLYYF
j_call: TRBJ1-4; d_call: .; v_call: TRBV27; clone_size: .; cdr3_nt: TGTGCCAGCAGTTCGGGTCAGATAAATGAAAAACTGTTTTTT; cdr3_aa: CASSSGQINEKLFF
j_call: TRBJ2-3; d_call: TRBD2; v_call: TRBV15; clone_size: .; cdr3_nt: TGTGCCACCAGCAAACTCGGGGGCGGGAGGGCCCCTAGGGGCACAGATACGCAGTATTTT; cdr3_aa: CATSKLGGGRAPRGTDTQYF
j_call: TRBJ2-1; d_call: TRBD2; v_call: TRBV5-1; clone_size: .; cdr3_nt: TGCGCCAGCAGCTTGTATCTAGCGGGAGGGGACAATGAGCAGTTCTTC; cdr3_aa: CASSLYLAGGDNEQFF
j_call: TRBJ2-1; d_call: .; v_call: TRBV13; clone_size: few; cdr3_nt: TGTGCCAGCAGCTTAGAAGGGGCCGCCCCGGGGCAGTTCTTC; cdr3_aa: CASSLEGAAPGQFF
j_call: TRBJ1-5; d_call: .; v_call: TRBV28; clone_size: .; cdr3_nt: TGTGCCAGCAGTCTGCTCAGGGGACCCAATCAGCCCCAGCATTTT; cdr3_aa: CASSLLRGPNQPQHF
j_call: TRBJ1-5; d_call: .; v_call: TRBV2; clone_size: .; cdr3_nt: TGTGCCAGCAGTGGCTCGGCAGGGGATAGCAATCAGCCCCAGCATTTT; cdr3_aa: CASSGSAGDSNQPQHF
j_call: TRBJ2-7; d_call: .; v_call: TRBV4-2; clone_size: few; cdr3_nt: TGTGCCAGCAGCCAAGATCTGGCTAGACTTTCCTACGAGCAGTACTTC; cdr3_aa: CASSQDLARLSYEQYF
j_call: TRBJ2-7; d_call: .; v_call: TRBV19; clone_size: .; cdr3_nt: TGTGCCAGTAGTATCACCCGTGTTAGTAACGAGCAGTACTTC; cdr3_aa: CASSITRVSNEQYF
j_call: TRBJ1-4; d_call: .; v_call: TRBV9; clone_size: .; cdr3_nt: TGTGCCAGCAGCGTAGTCCTCCCGGGGAATGAAAAACTGTTTTTT; cdr3_aa: CASSVVLPGNEKLFF
j_call: TRBJ2-2; d_call: .; v_call: TRBV25-1; clone_size: .; cdr3_nt: TGTGCCAGCAGTGCTCGCGGGTATCCGAACACCGGGGAGCTGTTTTTT; cdr3_aa: CASSARGYPNTGELFF
j_call: TRBJ2-7; d_call: TRBD2; v_call: TRBV11-1; clone_size: .; cdr3_nt: TGTGCCAGCAGGCCGGGACTAGCGAACTACGAGCAGTACTTC; cdr3_aa: CASRPGLANYEQYF
j_call: TRBJ2-1; d_call: TRBD2; v_call: TRBV7-9; clone_size: .; cdr3_nt: TGTGCCAGCAGTTCGTACGCACTAGCGGGAGGGCAGAATGAGCAGTTCTTC; cdr3_aa: CASSSYALAGGQNEQFF
j_call: TRBJ1-1; d_call: .; v_call: TRBV7-3; clone_size: .; cdr3_nt: TGTGCCAGCAGCTTAAAGGGGGGGCTAGGAACTGAAGCTTTCTTT; cdr3_aa: CASSLKGGLGTEAFF
j_call: TRBJ2-7; d_call: .; v_call: TRBV19; clone_size: .; cdr3_nt: TGTGCCAGTAGTTCAGGGACATCTGCCTACGAGCAGTACTTC; cdr3_aa: CASSSGTSAYEQYF
j_call: TRBJ2-5; d_call: TRBD2; v_call: TRBV25-1; clone_size: .; cdr3_nt: TGTGCCAGCAGTCGGCGTAGCGGGAGTTCAGAGACCCAGTACTTC; cdr3_aa: CASSRRSGSSETQYF
j_call: TRBJ2-2; d_call: .; v_call: TRBV18; clone_size: .; cdr3_nt: TGTGCCAGCTCACCACGCGCCGGGATAACGAACACCGGGGAGCTGTTTTTT; cdr3_aa: CASSPRAGITNTGELFF
j_call: TRBJ2-7; d_call: TRBD2; v_call: TRBV2; clone_size: .; cdr3_nt: TGTGCCAGCAGTGAGATGGCTAGCGGGAGGATTATTCCCTCCTACGAGCAGTACTTC; cdr3_aa: CASSEMASGRIIPSYEQYF
j_call: TRBJ2-7; d_call: .; v_call: TRBV9; clone_size: .; cdr3_nt: TGTGCCAGCAGCGCCTCTTCCCCCTCCTACGAGCAGTACTTC; cdr3_aa: CASSASSPSYEQYF
j_call: TRBJ2-1; d_call: TRBD1; v_call: TRBV27; clone_size: .; cdr3_nt: TGTGCCAGCAGTTTGGACAGGGGGCACAGTGAGCAGTTCTTC; cdr3_aa: CASSLDRGHSEQFF
j_call: TRBJ2-7; d_call: .; v_call: TRBV5-5; clone_size: .; cdr3_nt: TGTGCCAGCACCTTAGGCAGGAATTACGAGCAGTACTTC; cdr3_aa: CASTLGRNYEQYF
j_call: TRBJ2-7; d_call: TRBD2; v_call: TRBV13; clone_size: .; cdr3_nt: TGTGCCAGCAGCCTACTCTTAGCGGGAGGAGTCTACGAGCAGTACTTC; cdr3_aa: CASSLLLAGGVYEQYF
j_call: TRBJ1-2; d_call: .; v_call: TRBV5-1; clone_size: few; cdr3_nt: TGCGCCAGCAGCTTGGCGGCAGGGCCCACTAACTATGGCTACACCTTC; cdr3_aa: CASSLAAGPTNYGYTF
j_call: TRBJ1-3; d_call: .; v_call: TRBV5-1; clone_size: .; cdr3_nt: TGCGCCAGCACCTACCGCCCGGGAGAAGGTGGAAACACCATATATTTT; cdr3_aa: CASTYRPGEGGNTIYF
j_call: TRBJ1-2; d_call: TRBD1; v_call: TRBV9; clone_size: .; cdr3_nt: TGTGCCAGCAGCGTAGCTCCAGGGGGTAGCTATGGCTACACCTTC; cdr3_aa: CASSVAPGGSYGYTF
j_call: TRBJ2-1; d_call: TRBD2; v_call: TRBV15; clone_size: .; cdr3_nt: TGTGCCACCAGCAGAGATAAGCCTAGCGGGAGAAGATGGGACGAGCAGTTCTTC; cdr3_aa: CATSRDKPSGRRWDEQFF
j_call: TRBJ2-7; d_call: TRBD1; v_call: TRBV4-2; clone_size: .; cdr3_nt: TGTGCCAGCAGCCAGGAGACAGGGAATGGCGAGCAGTACTTC; cdr3_aa: CASSQETGNGEQYF
j_call: TRBJ2-7; d_call: .; v_call: TRBV5-1; clone_size: .; cdr3_nt: TGCGCCAGCAGCCGGCCGGGACAATCCTACGAGCAGTACTTC; cdr3_aa: CASSRPGQSYEQYF